These T cell receptor beta chains were read from a single sample in a study of blood T cell repertoires in COVID-19. Method: immunoSEQ multiplex PCR; TCRdb's copy keeps in-frame clones and lacks some. The sample shows 95,000 to 120,000 clones, approximately 85% of them seen only once. The material sequenced was peripheral blood. The receptors were gathered from an older woman with COVID-19, enrolled during active disease. The CDR3 runs from the conserved cysteine through the conserved F or W.

CDR3,V
CSVVGMWVSGRLRNEQFF,TRBV29-1
CASSLLGGDDGYTF,TRBV7-9
CASTSRGSNTGELFF,TRBV19
CASGWTGAYEQYF,TRBV19
CASSYGGGFGNYGYTF,TRBV6-5
CASRRTAGSYGYTF,TRBV6-5
CASSYSISRTQPYEQYF,TRBV6-2/TRBV6-3
CASSLGQGWTEAFF,TRBV5-5
CASSLNPSRGSPLHF,TRBV5-5
CATRKTGNYEQYF,TRBV19
CASSEGQGNEKLFF,TRBV6-1
CASSLVQTETQYF,TRBV28
CASSKELQGRGGYTF,TRBV5-4
CASSSLARGSYNEQFF,TRBV6-5
CASSPGVSVIDEQFF,TRBV7-6
CASSLFQNTEAFF,TRBV11-3
CATLYRLTDSNQPQHF,TRBV10-3